This passage covers 20 T cell receptor beta chains from one sample sequenced in a study of tumor and adjacent non-tumor tissue in lung cancer. Three rounds of nested PCR, following a modified ARM-PCR protocol, produced the TCRbeta library. TCRdb passed the multiplex PCR reads through MiXCR, listing each CDR3 protein once. The sample holds just over 200,000 distinct CDR3 sequences, 71% seen once. The template was RNA from unsorted bulk tissue. Sequenced input: lung tumor tissue. Receptor source: a man in his sixties with non-small cell lung cancer.

Notes on this clonotype: At one of its ends the junction is not consistent with the germline gene, which may arise from a read error. V and J are TRBV11-2 and TRBJ2-7; D possibly corresponds to TRBD1 (6 bases). This CDR3 contains 13 residues. The germline V gene encodes CDR1 SGHAT and CDR2 FQNNGV. The CDR3 spells CARSFTGNYEQYF. The CDR3 DNA sequence: TGTGCCAGGAGCTTCACAGGGAACTACGAGCAGTACTTC. Full variable domain (remainder filled in from reference TRBV11-2 and TRBJ2-7): EAGVAQSPRYKIIEKRQSVAFWCNPISGHATLYWYQQILGQGPKLLIQFQNNGVVDDSQLPKDRFSAERLKGVDSTLKIQPAKLEDSAVYLCARSFTGNYEQYFGPGTRLTVT.

Note on this clonotype: The junction shows a germline mismatch at one end, possibly a read error. The chain carries TRBV20-1 and TRBJ2-7; D remains unclear. CDR1 and CDR2 from the germline V gene are DFQATT and SNEGSKA (reference sequence). The CDR3 spans 16 residues. The chain's CDR3 is CSARGLTAQDSYEHYF. The CDR3 nucleotides are TGCAGTGCTAGAGGCCTCACGGCTCAAGATTCGTACGAGCACTACTTC.

This clonotype has a count of ten or more. The V gene is TRBV12-3 or TRBV12-4, the J gene TRBJ2-2, with TRBD2 identical over 14 bases. V gave up 4 bases and J gave up 2 bases; unmatched junction bases: 6. The CDR3 has 18 amino acids. CDR3 bases: TGTGCCAGCAGTTCGGGACTAGCGGGAGTAGTAAACACCGGGGAGCTGTTTTTT. Translated: CASSSGLAGVVNTGELFF.

Comments on this clonotype: A read error may produce the germline difference seen at one junction end. CDR3 bases: TGCGCCAGCAGTGAGGGACGAAACACTGTAGCTTTCTTT. It encodes CASSEGRNTVAFF. This chain connects TRBV10-2 to TRBJ1-1; no reliable D call. The CDR3 consists of 13 residues. The V gene's germline CDR1 is WSHSY and CDR2 SAAADI.

In the case of this clonotype: The junction departs from germline at one end; a sequencing error may be responsible. The chain has TRBV18 and TRBJ2-3; TRBD2 might be the D (6 bases). The length of the CDR3 is 16 residues. Per germline, CDR1 KGHSH and CDR2 LQKENI. Written as DNA, the CDR3 is TGTGCCAGCTCACCGCTCGAGGGGCGGGGCACAGATACTCAGTATTTT. It codes for CASSPLEGRGTDTQYF.

Here the CDR3 reads CATSDGDRVGGYTF. CDR3 nucleotide sequence: TGTGCCACCAGTGACGGGGACAGGGTCGGTGGCTACACCTTC. This chain uses TRBV24-1 with TRBJ1-2; 9 bases map to TRBD1. V trimming: 4 bases; J trimming: 7 bases; junction bases outside the gene matches: 6. The CDR3 runs 14 residues. CDR1 is KGHDR, CDR2 SFDVKD, per germline.

This clonotype was picked up a small number of times. The chain couples TRBV6-5 to TRBJ2-3; the match to TRBD2 covers 8 bases. V gave up 8 bases and J gave up 0 bases; unmatched junction bases: 13. CDR1 is MNHEY, CDR2 SVGAGI, per germline. The CDR3 is 17 amino acids. The CDR3 spells CASWSSGGPSSTDTQYF. CDR3 in DNA: TGTGCCAGCTGGTCCAGCGGGGGACCCTCGAGCACAGATACGCAGTATTTT.

Concerning this clonotype: One base away lies a much larger clone, so this may be a sequencing read error. This chain connects TRBV29-1 to TRBJ1-1; a possible D gene is TRBD1 (5 bases). This CDR3 comprises 13 residues. CDR1 is SQVTM, CDR2 ANQGSEA, per germline. Between the trimmed V and J ends, which lost 7 bases and 5 bases, there was a span of 17 bases. CDR3 sequence reads: CSDFQWKGTEAFF. CDR3 in DNA: TGCAGCGACTTTCAGTGGAAGGGGACTGAAGCTTTCTTT.

About this clonotype: A read error may account for a junction end that differs from germline. The V call is TRBV5-1, the J call TRBJ2-1; no firm D call. This CDR3 contains 14 residues. Germline CDR1 is SGHRS and CDR2 is YFSETQ. The CDR3 protein is CASSPGSRGDERFF. For the CDR3, the DNA is TGCGCCAGCAGCCCCGGCTCTCGTGGAGATGAGCGGTTCTTC.

As concerns this clonotype: This sequence may be a read error, since a much larger clone differs from it by one base. The chain carries TRBV29-1 and TRBJ2-7; 13 bases map to TRBD2. Germline CDR1 and CDR2: SQVTM and ANQGSEA. This CDR3 region has 15 residues. J was trimmed by 6 bases and V by 5 bases; bases with no gene match: 10. CDR3 loop: CSVRTSGSPSVEQYF. The CDR3 DNA reads as TGCAGCGTTCGGACTAGCGGGAGTCCCAGTGTCGAGCAGTACTTC.

This clonotype was detected a few times. V is TRBV4-3 and J is TRBJ1-2; a possible D gene is TRBD1 (5 bases). Germline-derived CDR1 and CDR2 are LGHNA and YSLEER. This CDR3 is 14 amino acids long. V shed 0 bases and J shed 8 bases, with 13 bases lying between them. DNA for the CDR3: TGCGCCAGCAGCCAAGAAGGGGAGGGCTTCGGCTACACCTTC. Its protein is CASSQEGEGFGYTF.

In the case of this clonotype: A junction boundary mismatches the germline segment, possibly from a read error. The V call is TRBV11-3, the J call TRBJ2-5; 7 bases are a match to TRBD1. The CDR3 contains 16 residues. CDR1 SGHNT and CDR2 YENEEA come from the germline V gene. The CDR3 loop is CASSKGTVFLQETQCF. For the CDR3, the DNA is TGTGCCAGCAGCAAAGGGACAGTTTTCCTTCAAGAGACCCAGTGCTTC.

The rearrangement links TRBV7-9 to TRBJ1-5; no clear D. CDR3 length: 14 amino acids. Trimming removed 5 bases from V and 4 bases from J, with 12 bases in between. Germline V gives CDR1 SEHNR, CDR2 FQNEAQ (reference sequence). The CDR3 DNA is TGTGCCAGCAGCGGGTGGAGTTGGAATCAGCCCCAGCATTTT. Translation: CASSGWSWNQPQHF.

The V gene is TRBV11-2, the J gene TRBJ2-3; no clear D gene. V was clipped by 8 bases and J by 6 bases, with 9 bases between them. The CDR3 sequence is 11 residues long. Germline-derived CDR1 and CDR2 are SGHAT and FQNNGV. The CDR3 here is CASCSSDTQYF. DNA for the CDR3: TGTGCCAGCTGTTCAAGCGATACGCAGTATTTT. Variable domain in full (rest from reference TRBV11-2 and TRBJ2-3): EAGVAQSPRYKIIEKRQSVAFWCNPISGHATLYWYQQILGQGPKLLIQFQNNGVVDDSQLPKDRFSAERLKGVDSTLKIQPAKLEDSAVYLCASCSSDTQYFGPGTRLTVL.

A note on this clonotype: This could be a read error, since a much larger clone is one nucleotide away. V is TRBV4-1 and J is TRBJ2-5; D possibly uses TRBD1 or TRBD2 (7 bases each). The CDR3 contains 20 residues. Germline loops: CDR1 MGHRA, CDR2 YSYEKL. The CDR3 spells CARSQEGAAGFVGPQETQYF. CDR3 DNA sequence: TGCGCCAGAAGCCAAGAGGGGGCAGCGGGGTTCGTAGGGCCCCAAGAGACCCAGTACTTC.

This clonotype was observed many times. The chain carries TRBV11-2 and TRBJ2-3, with D unclear. This CDR3 has 14 residues. V was shortened by 3 bases and J by 0 bases, with 7 bases between the two germline ends. The V gene's germline CDR1 is SGHAT and CDR2 FQNNGV. The CDR3 spells CASSLTPSTDTQYF. Written as DNA, the CDR3 is TGTGCCAGCAGCTTGACCCCCAGCACAGATACGCAGTATTTT. Variable domain in full (rest from reference TRBV11-2 and TRBJ2-3): EAGVAQSPRYKIIEKRQSVAFWCNPISGHATLYWYQQILGQGPKLLIQFQNNGVVDDSQLPKDRFSAERLKGVDSTLKIQPAKLEDSAVYLCASSLTPSTDTQYFGPGTRLTVL.

As regards this clonotype: The junction shows a germline mismatch at one end, possibly a read error. The CDR3 reads CGAREGSGNTKYF. CDR3 coding DNA: TGCGGCGCCAGGGAGGGCTCTGGAAACACCAAATATTTT. This chain uses TRBV29-1 with TRBJ1-3; D may be TRBD1 (5 bases). The CDR3 loop spans 13 amino acids. Looked up from germline, CDR1 is SQVTM and CDR2 is ANQGSEA.

As for this clonotype: A much larger clone differs from this one at a single base, so this may be a read error. The chain combines TRBV4-2 with TRBJ1-2; 10 nucleotides align to TRBD1. The germline V gene has CDR1 LGHNA and CDR2 YNFKEQ. With 3 bases clipped from V and 7 bases from J, the junction kept 5 bases outside the gene matches. CDR3 length: 14 residues. The CDR3 DNA sequence: TGTGCCAGCAGCCAGATGACAGGGGGCCTTGGCTACACCTTC. Its protein product is CASSQMTGGLGYTF.

A word on this clonotype: Just one base apart from a much larger clone, this may be a read error. The rearrangement uses TRBV13 and TRBJ1-1; D unresolved. Germline V gene lookup returns CDR1 PRHDT and CDR2 FYEKMQ (reference sequence). V lost 5 bases, J lost 6 bases, and 16 bases lay in between. There are 14 residues in the CDR3. The CDR3 loop reads CASSPPTTRAEAFF. The CDR3 DNA reads TGTGCCAGCAGCCCCCCGACCACTCGCGCTGAAGCTTTCTTT.

As for this clonotype: Compared with germline, one end of the junction differs, possibly owing to a read error. The chain is built from TRBV5-6 and TRBJ2-3, with 8 bases lining up with TRBD1. From germline, CDR1 is SGHDT and CDR2 YYEEEE. This CDR3 has 16 amino acids. As DNA, the CDR3 is TGTGCCAACAGCTCCCCCCAGGACAGGGCTTCAGATACGCAGTATTTT. Translation gives CANSSPQDRASDTQYF.